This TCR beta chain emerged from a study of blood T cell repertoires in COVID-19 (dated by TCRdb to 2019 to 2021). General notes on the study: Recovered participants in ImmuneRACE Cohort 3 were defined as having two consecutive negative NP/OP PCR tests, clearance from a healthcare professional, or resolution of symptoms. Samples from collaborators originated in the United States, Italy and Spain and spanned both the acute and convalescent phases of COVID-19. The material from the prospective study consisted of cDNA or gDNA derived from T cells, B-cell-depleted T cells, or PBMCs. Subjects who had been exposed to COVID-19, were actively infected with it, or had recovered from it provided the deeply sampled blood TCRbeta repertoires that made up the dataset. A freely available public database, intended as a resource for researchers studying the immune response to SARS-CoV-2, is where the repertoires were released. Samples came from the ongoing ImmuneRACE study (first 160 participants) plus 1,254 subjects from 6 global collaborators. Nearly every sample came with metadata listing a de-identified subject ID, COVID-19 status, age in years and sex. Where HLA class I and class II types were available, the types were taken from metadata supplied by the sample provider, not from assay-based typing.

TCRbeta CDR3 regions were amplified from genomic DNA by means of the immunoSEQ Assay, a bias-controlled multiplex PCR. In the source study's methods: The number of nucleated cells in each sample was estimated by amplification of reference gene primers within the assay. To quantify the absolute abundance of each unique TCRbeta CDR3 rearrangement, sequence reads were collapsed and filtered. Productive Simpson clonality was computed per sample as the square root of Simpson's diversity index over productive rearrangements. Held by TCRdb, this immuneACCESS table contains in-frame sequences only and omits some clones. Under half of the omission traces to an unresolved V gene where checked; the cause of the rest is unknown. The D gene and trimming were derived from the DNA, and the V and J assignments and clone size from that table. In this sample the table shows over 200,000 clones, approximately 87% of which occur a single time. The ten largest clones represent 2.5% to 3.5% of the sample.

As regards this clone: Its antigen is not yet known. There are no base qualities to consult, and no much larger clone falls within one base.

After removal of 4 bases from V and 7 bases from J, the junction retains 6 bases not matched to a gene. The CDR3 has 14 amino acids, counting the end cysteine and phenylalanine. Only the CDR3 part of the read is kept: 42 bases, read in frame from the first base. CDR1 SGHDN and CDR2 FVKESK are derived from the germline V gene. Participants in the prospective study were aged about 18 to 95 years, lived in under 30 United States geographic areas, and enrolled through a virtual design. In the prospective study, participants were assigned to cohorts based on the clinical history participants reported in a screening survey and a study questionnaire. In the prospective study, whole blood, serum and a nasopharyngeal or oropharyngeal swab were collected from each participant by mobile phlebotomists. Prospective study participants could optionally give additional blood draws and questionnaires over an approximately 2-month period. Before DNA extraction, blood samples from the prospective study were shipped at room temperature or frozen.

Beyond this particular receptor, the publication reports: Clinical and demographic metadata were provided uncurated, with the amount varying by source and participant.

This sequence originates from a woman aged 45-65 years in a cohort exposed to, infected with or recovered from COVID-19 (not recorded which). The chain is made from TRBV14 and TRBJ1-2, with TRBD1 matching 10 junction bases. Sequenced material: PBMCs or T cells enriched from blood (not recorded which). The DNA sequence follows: TGTGCCAGCAGCCTCCGGGACAGGGGAGGTGGCTACACCTTC. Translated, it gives CASSLRDRGGGYTF.